The clone carrying this T cell receptor beta chain qualifies as medium-sized. There are 16 residues in the CDR3. The germline gives CDR1 MNHNS, CDR2 SASEGT. Trimming pared 3 bases from V and 0 bases from J, leaving 11 bases between. Template input, which was bulk tumor genomic DNA, totaled approximately 640 ng per sample. Several spatially distant biopsies were obtained per primary tumor intraoperatively. Their non-small cell lung cancer was newly diagnosed and untreated, and the patients underwent curative surgery. The data are from a study of immune heterogeneity within non-small cell lung tumors. Study in general: Several squamous cell carcinomas, roughly 11 non-squamous carcinomas and 1 not otherwise specified made up the tumors.

The authors amplified TCR beta CDR3 by multiplex PCR with 32 V and 13 J primers. TCRdb re-called the multiplex PCR reads through MiXCR, storing one row per CDR3 protein. This sample yields about 22,000 distinct CDR3 sequences, of which around a quarter are seen a single time; over 3.5% belongs to the top ten. The sample comprised lung tumor tissue. This receptor was taken from a man aged 35 to 55 with non-small cell lung cancer. The chain combines TRBV6-1 with TRBJ1-4; D may be TRBD1 (5 bases). This CDR3 reads CASSDWGSPTNEKLFF. For the CDR3, the DNA is TGTGCCAGCAGTGATTGGGGGTCCCCAACTAATGAAAAACTGTTTTTT.